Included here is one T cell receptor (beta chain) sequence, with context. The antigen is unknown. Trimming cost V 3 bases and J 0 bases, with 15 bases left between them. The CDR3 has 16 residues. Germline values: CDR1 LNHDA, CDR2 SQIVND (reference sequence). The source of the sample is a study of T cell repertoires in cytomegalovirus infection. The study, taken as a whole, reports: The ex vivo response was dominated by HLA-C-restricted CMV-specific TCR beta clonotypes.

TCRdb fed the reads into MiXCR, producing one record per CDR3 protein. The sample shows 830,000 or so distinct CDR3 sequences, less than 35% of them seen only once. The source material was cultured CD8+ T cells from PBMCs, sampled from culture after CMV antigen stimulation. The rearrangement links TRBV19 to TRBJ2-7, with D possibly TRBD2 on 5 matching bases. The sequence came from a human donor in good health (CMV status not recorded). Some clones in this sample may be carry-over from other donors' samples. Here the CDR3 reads CASSIFYGVYSYEQYF. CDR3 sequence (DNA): TGTGCCAGTAGTATCTTCTACGGGGTCTACTCCTACGAGCAGTACTTC.